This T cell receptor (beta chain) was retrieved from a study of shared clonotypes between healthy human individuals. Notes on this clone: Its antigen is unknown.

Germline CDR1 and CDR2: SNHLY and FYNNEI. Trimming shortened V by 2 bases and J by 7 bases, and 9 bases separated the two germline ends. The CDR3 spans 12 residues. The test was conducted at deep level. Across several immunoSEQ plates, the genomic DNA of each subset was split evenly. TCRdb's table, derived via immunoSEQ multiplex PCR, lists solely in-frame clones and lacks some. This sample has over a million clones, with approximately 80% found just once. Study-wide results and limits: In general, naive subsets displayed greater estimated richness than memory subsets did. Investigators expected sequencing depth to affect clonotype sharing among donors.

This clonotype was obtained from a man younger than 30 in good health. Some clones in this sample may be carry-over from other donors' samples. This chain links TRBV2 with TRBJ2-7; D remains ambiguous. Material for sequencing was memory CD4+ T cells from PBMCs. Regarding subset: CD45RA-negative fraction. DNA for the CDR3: TGTGCCAGCAGTGAACGGTCTATGGAGCAGTACTTC. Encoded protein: CASSERSMEQYF.